This T cell receptor (beta chain) was obtained from a study of cytomegalovirus exposure and HLA in healthy donors (dated by TCRdb to 2017 to 2019). Broadly, across the study: According to an earlier analysis of 587 of the donors, roughly 180 million T cells yielded roughly 100 million unique TCR beta sequences and about 300 Gb of sequence data. An early release covering about 600 HLA-typed donors comprised roughly 300 gigabases of sequencing data and tens of millions of unique TCR sequences. Of the roughly 410 genotyped donors, 81% were placed in the genetic ancestry cluster associated with self-reported Caucasian donors. The aim of the study was to test whether cataloging public T cell receptors could identify signatures of past pathogen exposure. The study used immunosequencing to profile the T cell repertoires of some 600 subjects and linked those repertoires to cytomegalovirus serostatus. Along with the approximately 650-subject first cohort, a separate validation cohort of approximately 110 different subjects was used. High-throughput TCR immunosequencing, statistical association of individual TCRs with disease status, and machine learning were combined to predict cytomegalovirus infection status. In a later analysis, previously published TCR beta repertoires from about 670 donors were re-analyzed and high-resolution HLA genotyping was added so that TCR occurrence patterns could be studied. Rather than drawing on any new phenotypic data, the later analysis identified candidate immune exposures from TCR beta sequences and the way those sequences occurred across donors. To decide whether each TCR beta V gene segment behaved as functional or pseudogenic, an earlier analysis of some 600 of the donors relied on high-throughput TCR beta sequencing. Donor age, sex, ethnicity and CMV serostatus were compiled alongside the repertoire data. A later genetic analysis took genome-wide SNP genotypes for about three fifths of the 666 donors and used that subset as a discovery cohort. Every discovery cohort repertoire had been produced on one sequencing platform. Class I and class II HLA loci were covered by the typing at four-digit resolution. Typing coverage varied by locus: roughly 629-630 donors for A, B, C, DRB1 and DQB1; approximately 560 for DQA1; nearly 610 for DPA1; some 470 for DPB1. Because of strong linkage in the cohort, roughly five DR-DQ haplotypes were treated as single units for association and clustering. Among several hundred genotyped donors of the cohort, an average of around 220,000 unique TCR beta nucleotide sequences was sequenced per donor, of which approximately 18% were non-productive. Results the study describes overall, beyond this receptor: The classifier was reported to diagnose cytomegalovirus status with high specificity and sensitivity in both the original and validation cohorts. Because counts were too low, seventeen rarely observed V segments, including chromosome 9 orphons, were excluded from the earlier analysis of 500 to 700 of the donors. When HLA alleles, especially DR and DQ, strongly co-occurred, TCR associations were difficult to assign to individual alleles. Compared with equally common non-associated chains, HLA-associated TCR beta chains in a later analysis were more clonally expanded and had lower generation probabilities. A later analysis found that TCR association rates varied across HLA loci, with DRB1 alleles showing the most associated TCRs and HLA-C alleles the fewest. According to a later genetic analysis, donors in an Asian-associated ancestry cluster had fewer N-insertions in productive TCRs than the approximately 650-donor mean. Only TCR beta chains were sequenced in this cohort, and the absence of alpha or paired-chain data limited detectable features. According to a later analysis, parvovirus B19, influenza, CMV and Epstein-Barr virus appeared linked to several top co-occurrence clusters. Roughly uniform sequencing depth across donors was assumed in presence/absence analyses, although this assumption may not hold. Because the 87-base-pair reads could not distinguish some IMGT-functional V segments, including TRBV6-2 and TRBV6-3, those segments were excluded. In the study, about 150 TCR beta chains were listed as associated with cytomegalovirus. In a later analysis, most CMV-associated TCR beta chains were found to appear HLA-restricted, with HLA associations seemingly driven largely by CMV exposure. A later genetic analysis associated a missense DCLRE1C variant with V-gene and J-gene trimming of TCR beta chains, and an independent cohort replicated the association. Linkage disequilibrium might explain the correlated functional status among segregating V segments, but an unknown experimental factor could not be excluded. It was suggested by the authors that the approach could potentially be generalized to other disease states and immunological phenotypes. Because some donors lacked HLA typing at each locus, the association tests relied only on the typed subset. While some public TCRs were present in many individuals, most TCR sequences turned up only very rarely across donors. Three of the identified cytomegalovirus-associated TCR beta chains were confirmed in vitro to be specific for cytomegalovirus antigens. At a false discovery rate of 0.05, a later analysis linked under 20,000 TCR beta sequences to specific HLA alleles. A group of highly shared sequence variants was considered likely to be a technical artifact of the sequencing pipeline. A further reported finding was that TCR beta sequences accurately predicted the HLA-A and HLA-B alleles for most subjects in the first cohort. Immune exposure information for the cohort was limited to CMV serostatus. In an earlier analysis of about 600 of the donors, most TCR beta V segments appeared in productive rearrangements about 87% or about 30% of the time, broadly matching IMGT annotations.

As for this clone: Its antigen is still unknown. Base-call qualities are not available, and no considerably larger clone is one nucleotide away.

Libraries were built with the immunoSEQ multiplex PCR assay. For the multiplex PCR, a mixture combining 60 forward primers for TCR Vbeta segments and 13 reverse primers for TCR Jbeta segments was used. Amplification of the CDR3 region of rearranged TCR beta genes was performed with a multiplex PCR assay on genomic DNA. Amplified TCR beta libraries were sequenced as 87-base-pair reads on the Illumina HiSeq System. The original pipeline was this. Across the 666 repertoires, a later analysis counted 80 million or so unique TCR beta chains, 9.5 million to 12 million of which were shared by at least two donors. To remove PCR and sequencing errors, raw reads were error-corrected and collapsed into unique sequences using a nearest-neighbor algorithm that merged closely related sequences. To assign V, D and J gene segments, CDR3 sequences were aligned to IMGT reference sequences. For a sequence to be retained, a match of at least six nucleotides to both a V gene segment and a J gene segment was required. Rearrangements were classified as productive when the CDR3 lacked stop codons and remained in frame with V and J, and all other rearrangements were classified as non-productive. Following IMGT convention, CDR3 was defined as the stretch from the second conserved V-encoded cysteine up to the conserved J-encoded phenylalanine. In an earlier analysis of around 570 of the donors, sequences lacking an unambiguous match to a single V gene segment were excluded. An earlier analysis of a few hundred of the donors classified V segments as functional when productive rearrangements were above 56.7% and as segregating when the standard deviation between donors was above 5%. A statistical classification framework was developed to diagnose cytomegalovirus status using the catalog of TCR beta chain sequences. In a later analysis, TCR nucleotide sequences were compared against IMGT/GENE-DB human TR gene sequences so that V and J genes could be assigned. A later analysis assigned CDR3 sequences and most-parsimonious VDJ recombination scenarios with the TCRdist pipeline. In a later analysis, each TCR beta chain was defined by its CDR3 amino acid sequence together with its V-gene family, and reads lacking a unique V-gene family were excluded. To address suspected cross-contamination and a sequencing artifact, a later analysis removed 450 to 700 highly shared, low-generation-probability nucleotide sequences. For each public chain, a later analysis derived a clonal expansion index from normalized ranks of inferred template counts within each repertoire. A later analysis computed generation probabilities with a VDJ recombination model fitted to out-of-frame rearrangements, and checked the results against IGoR. In a later analysis, hypergeometric tests were used to score TCR-TCR, TCR-HLA and TCR-CMV co-occurrence, with a repertoire-size bias correction applied to TCR pairs. A later analysis estimated false discovery rates by permuting HLA or CMV assignments 20 times. A later analysis grouped co-occurring TCRs with DBSCAN, adding TCRdist sequence similarity when clustering within HLA-allele-positive subsets. Repertoires with fewer than 30,000 or more than 120,000 public chains were left out of co-occurrence clustering, as were four to six repertoires with anomalous nucleotide sharing. TCRdb took over this immuneACCESS table, retaining in-frame rearrangements with V and J assigned. Such tables are incomplete; in checked studies, under half of the missing clones stem from an unresolved V gene, and the remainder is unexplained. D and trimming come from the DNA, and the V and J calls and clone size come from that table. In all, the sample holds roughly 72,000 clones, and about 67% of those were seen once. Of the sample, roughly 11% falls within the top ten clones.

The CDR3 measures 14 amino acids from cysteine to phenylalanine. Left in the record is the CDR3 DNA by itself, 42 bases read in frame from the first base. The junction carries 15 bases between V and J, which are trimmed by 6 bases and 3 bases respectively. Per the germline V gene (reference sequence), MNHEY is the CDR1 and SMNVEV is the CDR2. The cohort consisted of 600 or so healthy bone marrow donors. At the time of sampling, all cohort members were nominally healthy, though unrecorded immune exposures were likely present. Of the approximately 670 cohort members, more than 250 had a positive CMV serostatus and about 350 had a negative one, while no CMV serostatus was recorded for the donor. A peripheral blood sample was provided by each donor, and peripheral blood mononuclear cells were used for TCR beta sequencing. Genomic DNA extraction from the blood cell samples was performed with the Qiagen DNeasy Blood Extraction Kit.

Sequencing was done on a sample of PBMCs. The chain employs TRBV27 and TRBJ2-7; 5 matching bases give a weak D call of TRBD1. The sequence derives from a human donor in good health. At the DNA level, the sequence is TGTGCCAGCAGGTCGTTGTTTAGGGGCTACGAGCAGTACTTC. Translation gives CASRSLFRGYEQYF.